Listed below are T cell receptor beta chains from one sample, sequenced in a study of regulatory T cells. Clones were sequenced by immunoSEQ multiplex PCR, and TCRdb holds only the in-frame ones, with some missing. The sample carries 25,000 or so clones, more than 70% recorded once. What was sequenced was conventional CD4+ T cells sorted from blood. The receptors were gathered from a child under 18 with CD3G deficiency. CDR3s leave out the opening cysteine and the closing phenylalanine or tryptophan.

V: TRBV28
J: TRBJ2-7
CDR3: ASSLGGASSYEQY

V: TRBV19
J: TRBJ2-1
CDR3: ASSIGGGSYNEQF

V: TRBV28
J: TRBJ2-5
CDR3: ASSSLKTGGQETQY

V: TRBV18
J: TRBJ1-1
CDR3: ASSLGQGMNTEAF

V: TRBV5-1
J: TRBJ2-3
CDR3: ASSLEDTQY

V: TRBV28
J: TRBJ2-2
CDR3: ASRTPPGQGGAGELF

V: TRBV28
J: TRBJ1-1
CDR3: ASRPGQGAGQAF

V: TRBV28
J: TRBJ1-1
CDR3: ASSSGGFKTEAF

V: TRBV21-1
J: TRBJ2-3
CDR3: ASSSQGADTQY

V: TRBV28
J: TRBJ2-1
CDR3: ASNLAGRGGNEQF

V: TRBV6-6
J: TRBJ1-5
CDR3: ASSPLDRGRQPQH

V: TRBV6-6
J: TRBJ2-7
CDR3: ASSSRPGVQY

V: TRBV5-1
J: TRBJ2-6
CDR3: ASSLAGASSGANVLT

V: TRBV18
J: TRBJ2-2
CDR3: ASSPRTSGNTGELF

V: TRBV28
J: TRBJ2-7
CDR3: ASSSTASYEQY

V: TRBV28
J: TRBJ2-7
CDR3: ASSFGRGRNEQY

V: TRBV7-3
J: TRBJ2-3
CDR3: ASSLAGGDTQY

V: TRBV28
J: TRBJ2-7
CDR3: ASRRLGNYNYEQY

V: TRBV28
J: TRBJ1-2
CDR3: ASSLRVNYGYT

V: TRBV30
J: TRBJ1-1
CDR3: AWSVDRGGTEAF

V: TRBV11-2
J: TRBJ2-7
CDR3: ASSKDRGVNEQY

V: TRBV19
J: TRBJ2-7
CDR3: ASSISGEQY

V: TRBV28
J: TRBJ2-7
CDR3: ASSSGLPTRYEQY

V: TRBV11-2
J: TRBJ1-1
CDR3: ASSLAGTEAF

V: TRBV11-2
J: TRBJ2-3
CDR3: ASSSSGTSKDTQY

V: TRBV11-3
J: TRBJ2-7
CDR3: ASSLTPKTSQVAYEQY

V: TRBV7-9
J: TRBJ2-1
CDR3: ASSLAGTDYNEQF

V: TRBV19
J: TRBJ2-4
CDR3: ASSTGTHGIQY

V: TRBV7-9
J: TRBJ2-1
CDR3: ASSLVPTHSRPHNEQF

V: TRBV5-1
J: TRBJ2-3
CDR3: ASSRSGTGTDTQY

V: TRBV10-1
J: TRBJ2-1
CDR3: ASSPTSYNEQF

V: TRBV28
J: TRBJ2-4
CDR3: ASSTSGAAKNIQY

V: TRBV5-1
J: TRBJ2-1
CDR3: ASSLSVRGNEQF

V: TRBV7-9
J: TRBJ2-5
CDR3: ASSLSGRSPQY

V: TRBV6-1
J: TRBJ2-7
CDR3: ASRDQDRVGEQY

V: TRBV11-2
J: TRBJ2-5
CDR3: ASSLDGASDETQY

V: TRBV19
J: TRBJ2-2
CDR3: ASRDRGRRNTGELF

V: TRBV10-2
J: TRBJ1-1
CDR3: ASKAGTTTEAF

V: TRBV30
J: TRBJ1-2
CDR3: AWSTGANYGYT

V: TRBV6-6
J: TRBJ2-7
CDR3: ASSTLGEQY

V: TRBV6-6
J: TRBJ1-1
CDR3: ASTPGQGRGTEAF

V: TRBV7-9
J: TRBJ2-1
CDR3: ASSSVDEQF

V: TRBV28
J: TRBJ2-7
CDR3: ASSPLAATSYEQY